This T cell receptor beta chain comes out of a study of shared clonotypes between healthy human individuals. Regarding the study as a whole: Estimated richness values were generally larger in naive subsets than in memory subsets.

CDR1 and CDR2 from the germline V gene are SGHVS and FQNEAQ. The CDR3 has 13 amino acids. The V and J ends lost 7 bases and 1 base respectively, with 10 bases between them. This clone was seen more than once but under ten times. Its antigen is currently unknown. Assay execution took place at the deep level. As originally analysed: From ImmunoSEQ came sequences covering only the junction and carrying no quality scores, so filtering differed. This table comes from immunoSEQ multiplex PCR, and its TCRdb copy is limited to in-frame clones, with some not included. D and trimming were read from the DNA, whereas the V and J calls and clone size are those reported in that table. The profile shows over a million clones, 70% to 80% of them singletons.

The chain couples TRBV7-8 to TRBJ1-1; unclear D gene. The sequenced material came from memory CD4+ T cells sorted from blood. The sample's subset: CD45RA-negative fraction. This sequence was found in a young man in good health. The CDR3 protein is CASTQNKNTEAFF. In DNA, the CDR3 is TGTGCCAGCACCCAAAATAAGAACACTGAAGCTTTCTTT.